This section outlines one TCR beta chain sequence together with its context. These data come from a study of cytomegalovirus exposure and HLA in healthy donors. Researchers ran the PCR with 60 Vbeta and 13 Jbeta primers. Sequencing used immunoSEQ multiplex PCR; TCRdb keeps in-frame clones, though not all of them. This sample has 130,000 or so clones, with roughly four fifths found just once. V was pared by 1 base and J by 2 bases, with 6 bases between. The CDR3 loop spans 13 amino acids. Germline V gene sequence: CDR1 MNHNS, CDR2 SASEGT. J is TRBJ2-7 and V is TRBV6-1; D is ambiguous. The sequenced sample consisted of PBMCs. The clonotype comes from a female donor in good health and CMV-seronegative. The CDR3 nucleotides read TGTGCCAGCAGTGAAGGGGCTACCTACGAGCAGTACTTC. It specifies CASSEGATYEQYF.